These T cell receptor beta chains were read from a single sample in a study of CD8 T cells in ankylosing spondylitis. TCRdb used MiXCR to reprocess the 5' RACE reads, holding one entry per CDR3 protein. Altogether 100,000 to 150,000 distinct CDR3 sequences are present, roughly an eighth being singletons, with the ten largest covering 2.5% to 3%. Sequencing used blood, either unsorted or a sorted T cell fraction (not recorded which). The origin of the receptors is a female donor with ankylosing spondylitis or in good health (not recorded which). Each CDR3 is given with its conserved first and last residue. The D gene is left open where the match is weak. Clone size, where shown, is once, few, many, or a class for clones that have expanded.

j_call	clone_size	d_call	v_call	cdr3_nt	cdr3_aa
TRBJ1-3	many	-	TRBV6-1	TGTGCCAGCAGTGAAGTCCAGCGCCTTGGAAACACCATATATTTT	CASSEVQRLGNTIYF
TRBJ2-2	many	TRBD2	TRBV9	TGTGCCAGCAGCGAAACCGGGACTATAACCACCGGGGAGCTGTTTTTT	CASSETGTITTGELFF
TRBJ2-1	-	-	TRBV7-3	TGTGCCAGCAGCTTATATGGATCCCTAGTGAATGAGCAGTTCTTC	CASSLYGSLVNEQFF
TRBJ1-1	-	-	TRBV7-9	TGTGCCATGGGGGGAAGGAACACTGAAGCTTTCTTT	CAMGGRNTEAFF
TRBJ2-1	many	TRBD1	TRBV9	TGTGCCAGCAGCCGACTTCCGGGACAGGGATCCAATGAGCAGTTCTTC	CASSRLPGQGSNEQFF
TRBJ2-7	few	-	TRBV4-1	TGCGCCAGCAGCCATTCGCTACTAGCCTACGAGCAGTACTTC	CASSHSLLAYEQYF
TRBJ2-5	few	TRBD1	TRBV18	TGTGCCAGCTCACCAACTATAAGCAGGGGGCAAGCAGAGACCCAGTACTTC	CASSPTISRGQAETQYF
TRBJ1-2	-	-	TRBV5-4	TGTGCCAGCAGCTTGCCTCGGGGAACCTATGGCTACACCTTC	CASSLPRGTYGYTF
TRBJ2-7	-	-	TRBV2	TGTGCCAGCGACCTTGTGGGTTACGAGCAGTACTTC	CASDLVGYEQYF
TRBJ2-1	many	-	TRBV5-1	TGCGCCAGCAGCCTGGAGCGGAACTCCTACAATGAGCAGTTCTTC	CASSLERNSYNEQFF
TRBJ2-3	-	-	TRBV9	TGTGCCAGCAGCGGGCTCGCAGATACGCAGTATTTT	CASSGLADTQYF
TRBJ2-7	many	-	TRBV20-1	TGCAGTGTCGGGGGAGGATGGGACGGGTTGGGAGAGCAGTACTTC	CSVGGGWDGLGEQYF
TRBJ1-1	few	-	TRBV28	TGTGCCAGCAGGCGCTACACTGAAGCTTTCTTT	CASRRYTEAFF
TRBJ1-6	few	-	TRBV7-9	TGTGCCAGCAGCTTAACGGAGGCCCTCCACTTT	CASSLTEALHF
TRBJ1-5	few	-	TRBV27	TGTGCCAGCAGTCCCAGGGACGGAAGGAATCAGCCCCAGCATTTT	CASSPRDGRNQPQHF
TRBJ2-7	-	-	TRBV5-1	TGCGCCAGCAGCTTGGAGGGCAGGGTCAAATTACACGAGCAGTACTTC	CASSLEGRVKLHEQYF
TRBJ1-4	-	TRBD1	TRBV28	TGTGCCAGCAGTCCTTTGACAGGGTCCCCTGAAAAACTGTTTTTT	CASSPLTGSPEKLFF
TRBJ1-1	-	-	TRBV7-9	TGTGCCAGCAGCTTAGTACAAACTGAAGCTTTCTTT	CASSLVQTEAFF
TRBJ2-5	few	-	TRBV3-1	TGTGCCAGCAGCGAGGGAGCGGGTTACGGGACCCAGTACTTC	CASSEGAGYGTQYF
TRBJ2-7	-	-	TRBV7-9	TGTGCCAGCCAATTGAGTGGGGGCGAGCAGTACTTC	CASQLSGGEQYF
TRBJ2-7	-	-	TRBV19	TGTGCCAGTAGCCACGGCCGGGACTACGAGCAGTACTTC	CASSHGRDYEQYF
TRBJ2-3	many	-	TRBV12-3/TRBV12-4	TGTGCCAGCAGTTTAGGTACAGGTCAGGATACGCAGTATTTT	CASSLGTGQDTQYF
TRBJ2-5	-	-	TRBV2	TGTGCCAGCAGTGAAGCGCTTCTAGCTGAACAAGAGACCCAGTACTTC	CASSEALLAEQETQYF
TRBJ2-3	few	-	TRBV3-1	TGTGCCAGCAGCCCCGGGTGGGGTACGGATACGCAGTATTTT	CASSPGWGTDTQYF
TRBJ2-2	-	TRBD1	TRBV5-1	TGCGCCAGCAGCTTACCTCCGGGACAGGGGGCCACCGGGGAGCTGTTTTTT	CASSLPPGQGATGELFF
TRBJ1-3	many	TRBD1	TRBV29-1	TGCAGCGTTGAAGACAGGGGGGGAAACACCATATATTTT	CSVEDRGGNTIYF
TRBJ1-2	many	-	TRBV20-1	TGCAGTACCGGACGAGATGGCTACACCTTC	CSTGRDGYTF
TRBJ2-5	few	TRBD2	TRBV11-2	TGTGCCAGCAGCTTAGAGGGACTAGCGGGTCCTTCCCAAGAGACCCAGTACTTC	CASSLEGLAGPSQETQYF
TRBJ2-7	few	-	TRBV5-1	TGCGCCAGCAGCCAGACACACTCCTACGAGCAGTACTTC	CASSQTHSYEQYF
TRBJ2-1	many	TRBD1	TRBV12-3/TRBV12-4	TGTGCCAGCAGGCCATCAGGGGGCGCTTCCTACAATGAGCAGTTCTTC	CASRPSGGASYNEQFF
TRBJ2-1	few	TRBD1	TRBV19	TGTGCCAGTAGCCGGGACAGGGGCATCAATGAGCAGTTCTTC	CASSRDRGINEQFF
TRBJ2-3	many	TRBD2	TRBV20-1	TGCAGTGTCCAACCAGCGGGGGCTACAGATACGCAGTATTTT	CSVQPAGATDTQYF
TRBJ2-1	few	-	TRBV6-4	TGTGCCAGCAGTGACTTGGCGGGGGCCTCCTACAATGAGCAGTTCTTC	CASSDLAGASYNEQFF
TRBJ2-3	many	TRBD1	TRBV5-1	TGCGCCAGCCTCCGGACAGGGGGCGCAGATACGCAGTATTTT	CASLRTGGADTQYF
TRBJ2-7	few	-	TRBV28	TGTGCCAGCAGTTTATTCCTTCTAGGCGAGCAGTACTTC	CASSLFLLGEQYF
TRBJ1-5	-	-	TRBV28	TGTGCCAGCAGACTACAGATGGATCAGCCCCAGCATTTT	CASRLQMDQPQHF
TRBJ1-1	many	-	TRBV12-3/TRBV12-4	TGTGCCAGCAGCCAGAACACTGAAGCTTTCTTT	CASSQNTEAFF
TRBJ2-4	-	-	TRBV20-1	TGCAGTGCTAGGAGGACGGTAAACGGAAACATTCAGTACTTC	CSARRTVNGNIQYF
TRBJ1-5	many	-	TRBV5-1	TGCGCCAGCAGCTTGGAAGGACCCGCGGGCAATCAGCCCCAGCATTTT	CASSLEGPAGNQPQHF
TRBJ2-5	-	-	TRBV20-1	TGCAGTGGAAGAGGCCCAGAGACCCAGTACTTC	CSGRGPETQYF
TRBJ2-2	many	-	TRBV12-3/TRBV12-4	TGTGCCACCTCAGTGGGGAACACCGGGGAGCTGTTTTTT	CATSVGNTGELFF
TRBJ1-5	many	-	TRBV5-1	TGCGCCAGCAGCTTGGGATATGGGGAGCCCCAGCATTTT	CASSLGYGEPQHF
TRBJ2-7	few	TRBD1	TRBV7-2	TGTGCCAGCAGCAGGACCGGGACAGGGTCCGAGCAGTACTTC	CASSRTGTGSEQYF
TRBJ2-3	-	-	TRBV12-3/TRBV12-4	TGTGCCAGCAGTTTAGTTGGGGGCACAGATGCGCAGTATTTT	CASSLVGGTDAQYF
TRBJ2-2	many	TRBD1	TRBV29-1	TGCAGCGTTGTCCGGGACAGTAACACCGGGGAGCTGTTTTTT	CSVVRDSNTGELFF
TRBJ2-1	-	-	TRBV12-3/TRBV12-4	TGTGCCAGCACGGAGTCCTACAATGAGCAGTTCTTC	CASTESYNEQFF
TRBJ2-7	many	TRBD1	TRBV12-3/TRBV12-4	TGTGCCAGCAGTAGACAGGGGAGTACCTACGAGCAGTACTTC	CASSRQGSTYEQYF
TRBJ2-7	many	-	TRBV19	TGTGCCAGTAGTACCAGTCAGGTCTCTTACGAGCAGTACTTC	CASSTSQVSYEQYF
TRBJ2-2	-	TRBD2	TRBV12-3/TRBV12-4	TGTGCCAGTAGCGGGAGCACGAACACCGGGGAGCTGTTTTTT	CASSGSTNTGELFF
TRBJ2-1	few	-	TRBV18	TGTGCCAGCTCCCGCGGCAGAGAAGGTTACAATGAGCAGTTCTTC	CASSRGREGYNEQFF
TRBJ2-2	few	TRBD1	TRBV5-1	TGCGCCAGCAGCGGACAGGGGGCCGTCGGGGAGCTGTTTTTT	CASSGQGAVGELFF
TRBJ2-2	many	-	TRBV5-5	TGTGCCAGCAGCTTGAGTTGGTCCAGGGGCGATAACACCGGGGAGCTGTTTTTT	CASSLSWSRGDNTGELFF
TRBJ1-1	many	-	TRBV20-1	TGCAGTGCTAGAGGGGGGAGGGCTGCTGAAGCTTTCTTT	CSARGGRAAEAFF
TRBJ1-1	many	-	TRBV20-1	TGCAGTGCTAGACGCGGGAACACTGAAGCTTTCTTT	CSARRGNTEAFF
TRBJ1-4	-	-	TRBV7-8	TGTGCCAGCAGCCTAGGGGGACAAGCAACTAATGAAAAACTGTTTTTT	CASSLGGQATNEKLFF
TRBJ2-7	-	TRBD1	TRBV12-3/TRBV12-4	TGTGCCAGCAGTTCCCAACAGGGGCCCTACGAGCAGTACTTC	CASSSQQGPYEQYF